These T cell receptor beta chains were read from a single sample in a study of shared clonotypes between healthy human individuals. Profiled with immunoSEQ multiplex PCR; TCRdb holds only in-frame clones, not every one. The sample consists of more than 1.2 million clones, 98% to 99% of them appearing once. The sequenced sample consisted of naive CD4+ T cells sorted from blood. These receptors were collected from a man aged 25-45 years in good health. CDR3s include the opening cysteine and the closing phenylalanine or tryptophan. D genes are given only for firm matches. Some rows mark clone size as missing; the rest say once, few, many or name a class of expanded clone.

j_call cdr3_length d_call v_call clone_size cdr3_aa cdr3_nt
TRBJ2-1 14 TRBD1 TRBV5-4 NA CASSGGQAYNEQFF TGTGCCAGCAGCGGGGGACAGGCCTACAATGAGCAGTTCTTC
TRBJ2-3 16 NA TRBV28 NA CASSPPIAAYTDTQYF TGTGCCAGCAGTCCCCCAATAGCGGCCTACACAGATACGCAGTATTTT
TRBJ1-5 14 NA TRBV18 NA CASSLGDRNQPQHF TGTGCCAGCTCACTAGGGGACCGCAATCAGCCCCAGCATTTT
TRBJ1-2 12 NA TRBV6-4 NA CASSDSGYGYTF TGTGCCAGCAGTGACTCGGGCTATGGCTACACCTTC
TRBJ2-5 12 NA TRBV29-1 NA CSVRQGGETQYF TGCAGCGTCCGGCAAGGCGGGGAGACCCAGTACTTC
TRBJ2-5 13 NA TRBV29-1 NA CSVEERMIETQYF TGCAGCGTTGAGGAGCGGATGATTGAGACCCAGTACTTC
TRBJ2-5 16 TRBD1 TRBV5-1 NA CASSWDRGRFEETQYF TGCGCCAGCAGCTGGGACAGGGGGCGCTTTGAGGAGACCCAGTACTTC
TRBJ2-1 15 NA TRBV7-8 NA CASSLSGGAYNEQFF TGTGCCAGCAGCCTGAGCGGTGGCGCCTACAATGAGCAGTTCTTC
TRBJ2-1 17 NA TRBV13 NA CASSPPGLRTAYNEQFF TGTGCCAGCAGCCCCCCGGGGTTGCGGACCGCCTACAATGAGCAGTTCTTC
TRBJ2-1 16 TRBD2 TRBV9 NA CASSPRNSGREDEQFF TGTGCCAGCAGCCCTCGCAATAGCGGGAGGGAAGATGAGCAGTTCTTC
TRBJ2-3 17 NA TRBV23-1 NA CASSQSWAASSTDTQYF TGCGCCAGCAGTCAATCTTGGGCCGCGTCTAGCACAGATACGCAGTATTTT
TRBJ2-3 13 NA TRBV7-3 NA CASSLQGTDTQYF TGTGCCAGCAGCTTACAGGGAACAGATACGCAGTATTTT
TRBJ2-5 15 NA TRBV11-2 NA CASSLQRLEQETQYF TGTGCCAGCAGCTTACAACGGCTTGAGCAGGAGACCCAGTACTTC
TRBJ2-1 13 NA TRBV18 NA CASSLGAYNEQFF TGTGCCAGCTCACTAGGCGCGTACAATGAGCAGTTCTTC
TRBJ2-5 15 NA TRBV27 NA CASSLSWQPQETQYF TGTGCCAGCAGTTTATCGTGGCAGCCCCAAGAGACCCAGTACTTC
TRBJ2-5 14 NA TRBV4-3 NA CASSQDRQQETQYF TGCGCCAGCAGCCAAGATAGACAGCAAGAGACCCAGTACTTC
TRBJ2-7 11 NA TRBV27 NA CASSSMYEQYF TGTGCCAGCAGTTCGATGTACGAGCAGTACTTC
TRBJ2-7 13 NA TRBV28 once CASSSQFPYEQYF TGTGCCAGCAGTTCCCAGTTCCCCTACGAGCAGTACTTC
TRBJ2-1 15 TRBD2 TRBV2 NA CASSDTSGLRNEQFF TGTGCCAGCAGTGACACTAGCGGGCTCAGGAATGAGCAGTTCTTC
TRBJ1-1 15 NA TRBV9 NA CASSVADTYNTEAFF TGTGCCAGCAGCGTAGCGGACACCTACAACACTGAAGCTTTCTTT
TRBJ2-3 16 NA TRBV6-6 NA CASSYGRTASTDTQYF TGTGCCAGCAGTTACGGGAGGACAGCCAGCACAGATACGCAGTATTTT
TRBJ2-5 16 NA TRBV5-5 NA CASSLGAAENEETQYF TGTGCCAGCAGCTTGGGAGCAGCCGAGAACGAAGAGACCCAGTACTTC
TRBJ2-1 13 NA TRBV28 NA CASKVQGGNEQFF TGTGCCAGCAAAGTACAGGGAGGCAATGAGCAGTTCTTC
TRBJ2-3 15 TRBD2 TRBV25-1 NA CASSILAGVTDTQYF TGTGCCAGCAGTATTCTAGCGGGAGTTACCGATACGCAGTATTTT
TRBJ2-7 11 NA TRBV7-9 NA CASSFPYEQYF TGTGCCAGCAGCTTCCCCTACGAGCAGTACTTC
TRBJ2-5 15 TRBD1 TRBV5-1 once CASSFLTGGEETQYF TGCGCCAGCAGCTTCCTGACAGGGGGCGAGGAGACCCAGTACTTC
TRBJ1-5 13 NA TRBV5-4 NA CASSLRTGGPQHF TGTGCCAGCAGCTTGCGGACTGGAGGGCCCCAGCATTTT
TRBJ2-2 16 TRBD2 TRBV6-6 NA CASSYGLAENTGELFF TGTGCCAGCAGTTACGGACTAGCGGAGAACACCGGGGAGCTGTTTTTT
TRBJ1-2 13 TRBD1 TRBV14 NA CASNRQGSEGYTF TGTGCCAGCAACCGACAGGGTTCTGAAGGCTACACCTTC
TRBJ2-1 14 NA TRBV5-1 NA CASSYDSGYNEQFF TGCGCCAGCAGCTACGATTCCGGCTACAATGAGCAGTTCTTC
TRBJ2-7 19 TRBD1 TRBV28 NA CASSPPQQGVAYIPHEQYF TGTGCCAGCAGTCCCCCCCAGCAGGGGGTGGCTTATATTCCCCACGAGCAGTACTTC
TRBJ2-7 15 NA TRBV9 once CASSPGGQRPYEQYF TGTGCCAGCAGCCCAGGAGGTCAACGCCCCTACGAGCAGTACTTC
TRBJ1-2 13 NA TRBV14 NA CASSPKANYGYTF TGTGCCAGCAGCCCGAAAGCTAACTATGGCTACACCTTC
TRBJ2-1 14 NA TRBV2 NA CASSRRGGYNEQFF TGTGCCAGCAGTCGCAGGGGAGGCTACAATGAGCAGTTCTTC
TRBJ2-7 13 NA TRBV11-3 once CASSSTSDYEQYF TGTGCCAGCAGCTCGACGTCTGACTACGAGCAGTACTTC
TRBJ2-3 14 TRBD1 TRBV28 once CASADGQGPDTQYF TGTGCCAGCGCGGATGGACAGGGGCCAGATACGCAGTATTTT
TRBJ1-5 13 NA TRBV18 NA CASSPDRNQPQHF TGTGCCAGCTCACCGGACAGAAATCAGCCCCAGCATTTT
TRBJ2-7 15 NA TRBV18 NA CASSPRGPPLYEQYF TGTGCCAGCTCACCGAGGGGTCCCCCTCTCTACGAGCAGTACTTC
TRBJ2-3 16 TRBD2 TRBV2 NA CASKEREGLGTDTQYF TGTGCCAGCAAGGAGCGGGAGGGCCTAGGCACAGATACGCAGTATTTT
TRBJ1-1 13 NA TRBV28 NA CASSLSGINEAFF TGTGCCAGCAGTTTGTCGGGAATAAATGAAGCTTTCTTT
TRBJ2-7 14 TRBD2 TRBV6-1 NA CASREGGPSYEQYF TGTGCCAGCAGGGAGGGAGGGCCCTCCTACGAGCAGTACTTC
TRBJ2-2 18 TRBD2 TRBV27 NA CASTLTSGRFGNTGELFF TGTGCCAGCACCCTGACTAGCGGGAGGTTCGGGAACACCGGGGAGCTGTTTTTT
TRBJ2-2 14 NA TRBV19 NA CASSAQGNTGELFF TGTGCCAGTAGTGCCCAGGGTAACACCGGGGAGCTGTTTTTT
TRBJ2-3 17 TRBD2 TRBV5-1 NA CASSSPRTSGSTDTQYF TGCGCCAGCAGCTCCCCCAGGACTAGCGGTAGCACAGATACGCAGTATTTT
TRBJ2-1 16 TRBD2 TRBV6-5 NA CASSYLGLAAYNEQFF TGTGCCAGCAGTTACTTGGGACTAGCGGCGTACAATGAGCAGTTCTTC
TRBJ1-1 16 TRBD1 TRBV7-6 NA CASSLGTGQGSAEAFF TGTGCCAGCAGCTTAGGGACAGGACAGGGTTCGGCTGAAGCTTTCTTT
TRBJ2-1 15 NA TRBV5-1 once CASSLEQGGNNEQFF TGCGCCAGCAGCTTGGAACAGGGAGGGAACAATGAGCAGTTCTTC
TRBJ1-1 14 TRBD1 TRBV15 NA CATSKTGRPKEAFF TGTGCCACCAGCAAGACAGGGAGACCTAAAGAAGCTTTCTTT
TRBJ1-5 12 NA TRBV7-9 NA CASGISNQPQHF TGTGCCAGCGGGATTAGCAATCAGCCCCAGCATTTT
TRBJ1-1 16 TRBD1 TRBV5-6 NA CASSLGGTGLNTEAFF TGTGCCAGCAGCTTGGGGGGGACAGGCTTGAACACTGAAGCTTTCTTT
TRBJ1-4 14 NA TRBV5-6 NA CASSLDATNEKLFF TGTGCCAGCAGCTTAGATGCAACTAATGAAAAACTGTTTTTT
TRBJ2-3 14 TRBD2 TRBV7-3 NA CASGAGVGTDTQYF TGTGCCAGCGGAGCGGGAGTTGGCACAGATACGCAGTATTTT